The 10 T cell receptor beta chains in this list originate from one sample, sequenced in a study of shared clonotypes between healthy human individuals. Only in-frame clones appear in the TCRdb table, and some are missing; sequencing was by immunoSEQ multiplex PCR. The sample lists about 2.1 million clones, 93% occurring once. As defined, naive CD8 cells were CD45RO-negative and positively selected for CCR7, with terminally differentiated effector memory CD45RA+ cells excluded. The sequenced sample consisted of naive CD8+ T cells from PBMCs. Receptors originate from a man younger than 35 in good health. Some clones in this sample may be carry-over from other donors' samples.

J is TRBJ2-2 and V is TRBV5-1, with 7 nucleotides matching TRBD1. The CDR3 runs to 13 residues. V shed 4 bases, J shed 6 bases, and the junction held 3 bases outside the gene matches. Per the germline V gene, CDR1 is SGHRS and CDR2 is YFSETQ. The CDR3 bases are TGCGCCAGCAGCGTGGGACAGCCCGGGGAGCTGTTTTTT. It specifies CASSVGQPGELFF.

The V call is TRBV6-1, the J call TRBJ1-1; D call uncertain. The germline CDR1 and CDR2 sequences are MNHNS and SASEGT. The CDR3 is 15 residues long. V shed 1 base and J shed 7 bases, with 16 bases lying between them. CDR3 sequence reads: CASSEDLQTGFEAFF. DNA for the CDR3: TGTGCCAGCAGTGAAGATCTACAGACGGGATTTGAAGCTTTCTTT.

The chain carries TRBV12-5 and TRBJ2-5; the match to TRBD1 covers 8 bases. Germline V gene data show CDR1 as LGHNT and CDR2 as FRNRAP. The CDR3 contains 16 residues. J lost 1 base, V lost 0 bases, and 4 bases had no gene match. The CDR3, as DNA: TGTGCTAGTGGTTTGGTAACAGGGGGTGGCCAAGAGACCCAGTACTTC. It specifies CASGLVTGGGQETQYF.

This chain joins TRBV27 and TRBJ2-5, with D tentatively TRBD1 (6 bases). There are 15 residues in the CDR3. The germline V gene encodes CDR1 MNHEY and CDR2 SMNVEV (reference sequence). V lost 5 bases and J 5 bases, leaving 18 bases between the germline ends. The CDR3 DNA is TGTGCCAGCAGTCCGCGGGCAGGGGCCAGGGAGACCCAGTACTTC. Translating gives CASSPRAGARETQYF.

This clone appeared a few times. V and J are TRBV27 and TRBJ1-5, with D perhaps matching TRBD1 (5 bases). Germline V gene data show CDR1 as MNHEY and CDR2 as SMNVEV (reference sequence). The ends were cut back, 2 bases at V and 4 bases at J, with 12 bases in the middle. This CDR3 is built from 15 residues. The CDR3 region has the DNA TGTGCCAGCAGTTTAATCACAGGACGGAATCAGCCCCAGCATTTT. Its protein is CASSLITGRNQPQHF.

This chain uses TRBV11-2 with TRBJ2-7, with 7 bases lining up with TRBD1. There are 12 residues in the CDR3. Germline V CDR1 and CDR2: SGHAT, FQNNGV. The ends lost 5 bases at V and 6 bases at J; junction bases unmatched: 4. As DNA, the CDR3 is TGTGCCAGCAGCGAGGGGGCATCCGAGCAGTACTTC. Encoded protein: CASSEGASEQYF. The entire variable domain, with the rest obtained from reference TRBV11-2 and TRBJ2-7, is as follows: EAGVAQSPRYKIIEKRQSVAFWCNPISGHATLYWYQQILGQGPKLLIQFQNNGVVDDSQLPKDRFSAERLKGVDSTLKIQPAKLEDSAVYLCASSEGASEQYFGPGTRLTVT.

This sequence joins TRBV19 and TRBJ1-5; the D gene is possibly TRBD1 (5 bases). The V gene lost 4 bases and the J gene lost 5 bases, with 15 bases spanning the gap. This CDR3 region has 15 residues. The germline gives CDR1 LNHDA, CDR2 SQIVND (reference sequence). The CDR3 reads CASSRDGGEYQPQHF. The DNA of the CDR3 is TGTGCCAGTAGTAGGGACGGAGGAGAATATCAGCCCCAGCATTTT.

The CDR3 is CASTRQRSGTLVGEKLFF. DNA for the CDR3: TGTGCCAGCACCCGACAAAGGTCCGGGACGCTTGTTGGTGAAAAACTGTTTTTT. V usage is TRBV11-2 and J usage is TRBJ1-4; the D gene is possibly TRBD1 (5 bases). Per germline, CDR1 SGHAT and CDR2 FQNNGV. The ends were cut back, 7 bases at V and 7 bases at J, with 28 bases in the middle. This CDR3 spans 18 amino acids.

The chain has TRBV28 and TRBJ1-6; D may be TRBD1 (6 bases). Trimming cost V 5 bases and J 7 bases, with 12 bases left between them. In germline, CDR1 is MDHEN, CDR2 SYDVKM. The CDR3 has 14 residues. The CDR3 DNA reads TGTGCCAGCAGTCTGGACAGCACCAATTCACCCCTCCACTTT. Amino acid sequence: CASSLDSTNSPLHF.

The chain recombines TRBV9 with TRBJ2-1, with 8 bases that match TRBD2. J was trimmed by 5 bases and V by 0 bases; bases with no gene match: 4. Germline CDR1 is SGDLS and CDR2 is YYNGEE. This CDR3 comprises 15 residues. This chain's CDR3 is CASSVVTSGDNEQFF. The CDR3 DNA sequence: TGTGCCAGCAGCGTAGTCACTAGCGGAGACAATGAGCAGTTCTTC.